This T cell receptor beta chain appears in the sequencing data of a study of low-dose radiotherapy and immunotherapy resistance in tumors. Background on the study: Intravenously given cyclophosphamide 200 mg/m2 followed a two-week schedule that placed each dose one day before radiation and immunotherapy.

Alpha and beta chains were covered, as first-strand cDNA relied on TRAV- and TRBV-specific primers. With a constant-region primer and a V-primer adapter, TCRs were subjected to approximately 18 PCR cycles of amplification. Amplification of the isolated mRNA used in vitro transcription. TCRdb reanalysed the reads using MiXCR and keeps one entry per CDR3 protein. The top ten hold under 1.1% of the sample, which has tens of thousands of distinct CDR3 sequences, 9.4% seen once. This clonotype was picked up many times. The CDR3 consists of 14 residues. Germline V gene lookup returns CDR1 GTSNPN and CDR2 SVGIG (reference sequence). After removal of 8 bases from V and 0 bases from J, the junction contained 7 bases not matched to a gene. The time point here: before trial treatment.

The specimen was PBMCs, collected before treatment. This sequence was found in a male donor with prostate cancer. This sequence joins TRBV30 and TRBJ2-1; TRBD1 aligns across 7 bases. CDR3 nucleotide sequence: TGTGCCGGTTTACCAGGGGGCTCCTACAATGAGCAGTTCTTC. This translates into CAGLPGGSYNEQFF.